Below are 16 T cell receptor beta chains sequenced from a single sample in a study of cytomegalovirus exposure and HLA in healthy donors. Profiling relied on immunoSEQ multiplex PCR, and the TCRdb table lists in-frame clones only, not all of them. The data show over 70,000 clones, with around 94% seen just once and around 0.65% held by the top ten. Material: PBMCs. All receptors come from a woman under 30 in good health and CMV-seronegative.

The DNA of the CDR3 is TGTGCCAGCAGCATTCAGAGGGACAGGGGGGAGACCCAGTACTTC. This translates into CASSIQRDRGETQYF. V is TRBV7-2 and J is TRBJ2-5, with 11 bases that match TRBD1. The CDR3 contains 15 residues. The germline gives CDR1 SGHTA, CDR2 FQGNSA. The trim removed 5 bases at V and 5 bases at J, leaving 7 bases unmatched. The entire variable domain, with the rest obtained from reference TRBV7-2 and TRBJ2-5, is as follows: GAGVSQSPSNKVTEKGKDVELRCDPISGHTALYWYRQSLGQGLEFLIYFQGNSAPDKSGLPSDRFSAERTGGSVSTLTIQRTQQEDSAVYLCASSIQRDRGETQYFGPGTRLLVL.

V and J are TRBV9 and TRBJ1-5; the D gene is possibly TRBD1 (6 bases). Germline CDR1 and CDR2: SGDLS and YYNGEE. The CDR3 contains 15 residues. Trimming shortened V by 5 bases and J by 4 bases, and 16 bases separated the two germline ends. The CDR3 DNA reads TGTGCCAGCAGTGCCGGGACAATCGCAAATCAGCCCCAGCATTTT. This encodes CASSAGTIANQPQHF.

The CDR3 nucleotides are TGCGCCAGCAGCCGAGGAGTCAGGGGACCTAACTATGGCTACACCTTC. This codes for CASSRGVRGPNYGYTF. V and J are TRBV4-1 and TRBJ1-2; weak D call: TRBD1 (6 bases). V was pared by 4 bases and J by 0 bases, with 15 bases between. CDR3 length equals 16 residues. Looked up from germline, CDR1 is MGHRA and CDR2 is YSYEKL.

This chain uses TRBV29-1 with TRBJ2-3; TRBD2 is a possible D gene (6 bases). CDR1 is SQVTM and CDR2 is ANQGSEA in the germline V gene. The V end lost 7 bases, the J end lost 5 bases, and 31 bases lay between the germline ends. This CDR3 region has 18 residues. The CDR3 coding sequence is TGCAGCGCCCGCCCCCTCCCCTCTGCGGGGCCGGGTTTAGATACGCAGTATTTT. As protein: CSARPLPSAGPGLDTQYF.

CDR3 protein: CASSITRGGLYNEQFF. CDR3 nucleotide sequence: TGTGCCAGTAGTATAACTCGGGGGGGCTTGTACAATGAGCAGTTCTTC. The chain couples TRBV19 to TRBJ2-1; 8 bases are shared with TRBD2. Losses at the gene ends were 2 bases for V and 4 bases for J; bases not matched to a gene: 7. The CDR3 loop spans 16 amino acids. Germline CDR1 is LNHDA and CDR2 is SQIVND (reference sequence).

This chain connects TRBV18 to TRBJ2-1; 9 bases match TRBD2. J lost 1 base, V lost 4 bases, and 20 bases had no gene match. Germline lookup yields CDR1 KGHSH and CDR2 LQKENI. This CDR3 has 21 amino acids. As DNA, the CDR3 is TGTGCCAGCTCACACGTAATGGGACTAGCAACTTTGCCTTTATCCTACAATGAGCAGTTCTTC. Its protein is CASSHVMGLATLPLSYNEQFF.

This chain connects TRBV28 to TRBJ2-1; TRBD1 matches at 8 bases. The CDR3 runs 15 residues. Trimming removed 2 bases from V and 3 bases from J; junction bases left unmatched: 3. Germline V gene sequence: CDR1 MDHEN, CDR2 SYDVKM. In DNA form, the CDR3 reads TGTGCCAGCAGTTTAGCCGGGACAGGCTACAATGAGCAGTTCTTC. It encodes CASSLAGTGYNEQFF.

The J gene is TRBJ2-2, the V gene TRBV5-5, with a possible D match to TRBD2 (5 bases). In germline, CDR1 is SGHKS, CDR2 YYEKEE (reference sequence). V gave up 4 bases and J gave up 6 bases, with 13 bases separating them. The CDR3 is made up of 14 amino acids. Here the CDR3 DNA reads TGTGCCAGCAGCCCCACGGCCGGGGCCGGGGAGCTGTTTTTT. Its protein product is CASSPTAGAGELFF.

CDR3 in DNA: TGCGCCAGCAGCCCCCGCGGAGGGGGCGACGAGCAGTACTTC. Protein sequence: CASSPRGGGDEQYF. This chain connects TRBV5-1 to TRBJ2-7; a possible D gene is TRBD1 (7 bases). This CDR3 contains 14 residues. The germline V gene has CDR1 SGHRS and CDR2 YFSETQ. Trimming took 4 bases from V and 5 from J, leaving 16 bases between them. Drawing the rest from reference TRBV5-1 and TRBJ2-7, the complete variable domain is KAGVTQTPRYLIKTRGQQVTLSCSPISGHRSVSWYQQTPGQGLQFLFEYFSETQRNKGNFPGRFSGRQFSNSRSEMNVSTLELGDSALYLCASSPRGGGDEQYFGPGTRLTVT.

The chain combines TRBV9 with TRBJ2-2, with 11 bases aligning to TRBD1. Losses at the gene ends were 4 bases for V and 6 bases for J; bases not matched to a gene: 11. Germline loops: CDR1 SGDLS, CDR2 YYNGEE. CDR3 size: 17 residues. The CDR3 sequence is CASSKHPGQGDSGELFF. The DNA of the CDR3 is TGTGCCAGCAGCAAGCACCCGGGACAGGGGGACTCCGGGGAGCTGTTTTTT.

V usage is TRBV5-1 and J usage is TRBJ1-1; TRBD1 is a possible D gene (5 bases). From germline, CDR1 is SGHRS and CDR2 YFSETQ. Between the trimmed V and J ends, which lost 0 bases and 1 base, there was a span of 10 bases. The CDR3 contains 15 residues. Here the CDR3 reads CASSLDGQGNTEAFF. CDR3 sequence (DNA): TGCGCCAGCAGCTTGGACGGGCAGGGGAACACTGAAGCTTTCTTT.

The chain's CDR3 is CASSSPWGQSSGYTF. The CDR3 nucleotides read TGTGCCAGCAGCTCTCCTTGGGGACAATCGAGTGGCTACACCTTC. The rearrangement uses TRBV25-1 and TRBJ1-2, with D possibly matching TRBD1 (6 bases). The V gene's germline CDR1 is MGHDK and CDR2 SYGVNS. The CDR3 is 15 amino acids. V lost 6 bases, J lost 7 bases, and 21 bases lay in between.

The chain employs TRBV30 and TRBJ2-2; 7 nucleotides agree with TRBD1. The trim removed 3 bases at V and 4 bases at J, leaving 8 bases unmatched. The germline gives CDR1 GTSNPN, CDR2 SVGIG (reference sequence). This CDR3 region has 15 residues. As DNA, the CDR3 is TGTGCCTGGAGAATTAGGGGGCTAGGCACCGGGGAGCTGTTTTTT. The encoded protein is CAWRIRGLGTGELFF.

The rearrangement links TRBV2 to TRBJ1-3, with a weak D call TRBD1 (6 bases). The CDR3 consists of 14 residues. Germline values: CDR1 SNHLY, CDR2 FYNNEI. Trimming pared 4 bases from V and 4 bases from J, leaving 11 bases between. The CDR3 loop is CASSGQGLGNTIYF. CDR3 nucleotides: TGTGCCAGCAGTGGTCAGGGGTTGGGAAACACCATATATTTT.

The chain uses TRBV9 and TRBJ1-1, with 8 bases that match TRBD1. Germline V CDR1 and CDR2: SGDLS, YYNGEE. Trimming at V came to 4 bases and at J to 3 bases, leaving 11 bases not matched to a gene. The CDR3 is 16 residues long. The CDR3 DNA is TGTGCCAGCAGCAAAACCTCACAGGGGGGGGACACTGAAGCTTTCTTT. Its translation: CASSKTSQGGDTEAFF.

J is TRBJ2-5 and V is TRBV7-5; whether TRBD1, the table's D call, matches the DNA was not checked. TRBV7-5 is marked as a pseudogene. The CDR3 is 16 residues long. CDR3 coding DNA: TGTGCCAGAAGCTTAGGGTTGGGCAGGGCCCTTGGGACCCAGTACTTC. Amino acid sequence: CARSLGLGRALGTQYF.